This T cell receptor (beta chain) derives from a study of cytomegalovirus exposure and HLA in healthy donors. Whole-study context: In a later analysis, the roughly 110 validation repertoires were reported to have used the same platform as the roughly 600 first-cohort repertoires.

The protocol was immunoSEQ multiplex PCR, while the TCRdb copy is restricted to in-frame clones and leaves out a portion. This repertoire shows a few hundred thousand clones, approximately 90% found once; its top ten account for 0.7% to 0.85%. The CDR3 extends over 18 amino acids. Germline V gives CDR1 ENHRY, CDR2 SYGVKD. V lost 1 base, J lost 0 bases, and 9 bases stayed unmatched. The origin of this receptor is a woman in her late teens or twenties in good health and CMV-seronegative. The sample was PBMCs. The rearrangement joins TRBV10-3 to TRBJ2-7; 10 bases are a match to TRBD2. This CDR3 is CAISELKAGTSDSYEQYF. Written as DNA, the CDR3 is TGTGCCATCAGTGAGTTGAAAGCCGGGACTAGCGACTCCTACGAGCAGTACTTC.